Sequencing of this T cell receptor (beta chain) was carried out in a study of T cell repertoires in cytomegalovirus infection. TCRdb re-analysed the reads in MiXCR, keeping a single row per CDR3 protein. The data contain roughly 570,000 distinct CDR3 sequences, about 39% of them singletons. The CDR3 runs 19 residues. Trimming removed 4 bases from V and 7 bases from J, with 30 bases in between. In germline, CDR1 is MGHRA, CDR2 YSYEKL. In regard to this clonotype: The antigen is unknown.

The chain has TRBV4-1 and TRBJ2-3, with D perhaps matching TRBD2 (5 bases). The sequence came from a human donor in good health (CMV status not recorded). Some clones in this sample may be carry-over from other donors' samples. The input for sequencing was cultured PBMCs, taken from culture after CMV antigen stimulation. CDR3 sequence (DNA): TGCGCCAGCAGCCTTTCGGTCCCCGGCGGGCCTCGGACCCGATATACGCAGTATTTT. Amino acids: CASSLSVPGGPRTRYTQYF.